Listed here are 31 T cell receptor beta chains from one sample, sequenced in a study of T-cell reconstitution after alpha-beta-depleted transplantation in children. Preparation of the TCRbeta library involved a method that used unique molecular identifiers. TCRdb called the PCR reads again in MiXCR, with one record for every CDR3 protein. The sample carries 15,000 to 20,000 distinct CDR3 sequences, 9.5% to 15% recorded once. The starting material was PBMCs, mostly from graft donor cells, obtained 180 days after TCRalphabeta/CD19-depleted stem cell transplant. These receptors were obtained from a boy under two years old who had a stem cell transplant for Wiskott-Aldrich syndrome, so the T cells may come from the graft donor.

This clonotype has ten or more counts. The chain has TRBV5-1 and TRBJ1-1; 7 bases map to TRBD1. Germline-derived CDR1 and CDR2 are SGHRS and YFSETQ. J gave up 2 bases and V 4 bases, and 11 bases lay outside the gene matches. There are 16 residues in the CDR3. The CDR3: CASSDGGTVLNTEAFF. The CDR3 bases are TGCGCCAGCAGCGATGGAGGGACAGTCCTTAACACTGAAGCTTTCTTT.

This clonotype was recorded many times. The rearrangement joins TRBV5-1 to TRBJ2-3; perhaps TRBD1 as D (6 bases). V lost 0 bases to trimming and J lost 0 bases, with 14 bases between them. The CDR3 consists of 17 residues. From germline, CDR1 is SGHRS and CDR2 YFSETQ. The CDR3 spells CASSLVGTGHSTDTQYF. The CDR3, as DNA: TGCGCCAGCAGCTTGGTTGGAACAGGGCATAGCACAGATACGCAGTATTTT.

This clonotype appeared a few times. The rearrangement uses TRBV6-5 and TRBJ2-2; D call uncertain. The CDR3 consists of 13 residues. The V gene's germline CDR1 is MNHEY and CDR2 SVGAGI. DNA of the CDR3: TGTGGCGCCAGTTACCTCGGCCCCGGGGAGCTGTTTTTT. Its protein product is CGASYLGPGELFF.

This clonotype was picked up many times. The chain carries TRBV11-2 and TRBJ2-7; maybe TRBD1 (6 bases). The germline CDR1 and CDR2 sequences are SGHAT and FQNNGV. V was shortened by 1 base and J by 1 base, with 14 bases between the two germline ends. There are 16 residues in the CDR3. CDR3 loop: CASSLGSGTLSYEQYF. For the CDR3, the DNA is TGTGCCAGCAGCTTAGGTTCCGGGACACTTTCCTACGAGCAGTACTTC.

The chain couples TRBV28 to TRBJ1-2; D perhaps matches TRBD1 (6 bases). This CDR3 has 13 amino acids. V gave up 10 bases and J gave up 4 bases, with 16 bases separating them. The germline V gene encodes CDR1 MDHEN and CDR2 SYDVKM. CDR3 bases: TGTGCCACCCTCACGGGGGGGGCCTATGGCTACACCTTC. Amino acid sequence: CATLTGGAYGYTF.

This clonotype showed up many times. The chain combines TRBV12-3 or TRBV12-4 with TRBJ2-3, with D perhaps TRBD2 (5 bases). Trimming shortened V by 0 bases and J by 1 base, and 5 bases separated the two germline ends. The CDR3 sequence is 14 residues long. The CDR3 sequence: CASSLAGGTDTQYF. As DNA, the CDR3 is TGTGCCAGCAGTTTAGCGGGAGGCACAGATACGCAGTATTTT.

This clonotype appeared many times. This sequence joins TRBV5-1 and TRBJ2-5; the D call may be TRBD1 or TRBD2 (6 bases each). The CDR3 runs to 17 residues. CDR1 is SGHRS and CDR2 is YFSETQ in the germline V gene. Trimming cost V 4 bases and J 5 bases, with 24 bases left between them. CDR3 bases: TGCGCCAGCAGCCTCGACGGGGGCCGAGTAGTTGTTGAGACCCAGTACTTC. This gives the protein CASSLDGGRVVVETQYF.

In its sample, this clonotype was seen a few times. The J gene is TRBJ2-2, the V gene TRBV7-8; D unclear. The germline V gene has CDR1 SGHVS and CDR2 FQNEAQ. The CDR3 loop spans 15 amino acids. Trimming took off 5 bases at V and 1 base at J, with 11 bases between the two ends. CDR3 DNA sequence: TGTGCCAGCAGCCTCAGACTGGAGAACACCGGGGAGCTGTTTTTT. It specifies CASSLRLENTGELFF.

This rearrangement joins TRBV7-9 to TRBJ2-7; D is perhaps TRBD1 (5 bases). V was cut by 1 base and J by 2 bases, with 9 bases left in between. Germline V gives CDR1 SEHNR, CDR2 FQNEAQ (reference sequence). The CDR3 has 14 residues. CDR3 in DNA: TGTGCCAGCAGCTTAGGGGGCTGGACCTACGAGCAGTACTTC. Translating gives CASSLGGWTYEQYF.

In its sample, this clonotype was seen many times. The gene calls are TRBV7-9 and TRBJ2-3, with TRBD2 as a possible D gene (6 bases). The CDR3 loop spans 14 amino acids. The germline gives CDR1 SEHNR, CDR2 FQNEAQ (reference sequence). V was pared by 8 bases and J by 2 bases, with 14 bases between. CDR3 sequence: CASWRGLPTDTQYF. The CDR3 DNA is TGTGCCAGCTGGAGGGGCCTACCCACAGATACGCAGTATTTT.

In its sample, this clonotype was seen many times. The chain carries TRBV27 and TRBJ2-5, with 7 bases fitting TRBD1. Per the germline V gene, CDR1 is MNHEY and CDR2 is SMNVEV (reference sequence). CDR3 length: 15 residues. J was trimmed by 1 base and V by 5 bases; bases with no gene match: 7. The CDR3 nucleotides read TGTGCCAGCAGTCCAATCCGGGACAGCCAAGAGACCCAGTACTTC. Translating gives CASSPIRDSQETQYF.

In this sample, this clonotype turned up a few times. The chain couples TRBV5-1 to TRBJ2-7; no firm D call. Germline V gene sequence: CDR1 SGHRS, CDR2 YFSETQ. The CDR3 is 13 residues long. Trimming removed 3 bases from V and 1 base from J, with 8 bases in between. The CDR3 DNA is TGCGCCAGCAGCTCCCGCGCATCCTACGAGCAGTACTTC. Translated, it gives CASSSRASYEQYF.

This clonotype was counted only a few times. V usage is TRBV20-1 and J usage is TRBJ2-3; D not resolved. The V end lost 3 bases, the J end lost 0 bases, and 4 bases lay between the germline ends. Germline V gene sequence: CDR1 DFQATT, CDR2 SNEGSKA (reference sequence). This CDR3 is 12 amino acids long. CDR3 in DNA: TGCAGTGCTAGCGGGAGCACAGATACGCAGTATTTT. Amino acids: CSASGSTDTQYF.

V gene TRBV19 combines with J gene TRBJ2-5; perhaps TRBD2 as D (5 bases). The CDR3 has 13 amino acids. The germline gives CDR1 LNHDA, CDR2 SQIVND (reference sequence). V lost 5 bases, J lost 4 bases, and 11 bases lay in between. The DNA for the CDR3 is TGTGCCAGTAGTTCCCGCGGAGGAGAGACCCAGTACTTC. Its protein product is CASSSRGGETQYF.

This clonotype has ten or more counts. V gene TRBV6-1 combines with J gene TRBJ2-1; possible D gene TRBD1, 6 bases. Trimming stripped 6 bases from V and 8 bases from J, with 17 bases between. This CDR3 contains 14 residues. Germline loops: CDR1 MNHNS, CDR2 SASEGT. Here the CDR3 reads CASRNGQPGDEQFF. The CDR3 nucleotides read TGTGCCAGCAGAAATGGACAGCCTGGGGATGAGCAGTTCTTC.

This clonotype was observed at least ten times. This rearrangement joins TRBV5-1 to TRBJ1-1; 9 nucleotides line up with TRBD1. Trimming took 4 bases from V and 4 from J; bases not matched to a gene: 5. From germline, CDR1 is SGHRS and CDR2 YFSETQ. CDR3 length: 14 amino acids. CDR3 sequence reads: CASSNGQGSTEAFF. CDR3 nucleotide sequence: TGCGCCAGCAGCAACGGACAGGGGAGCACTGAAGCTTTCTTT.

This clonotype appeared many times. One junction end does not reproduce the germline sequence, and a read error may be involved. The chain joins TRBV18 to TRBJ2-2; D possibly corresponds to TRBD1 (6 bases). The CDR3 has 16 residues. Germline V CDR1 and CDR2: KGHSH, LQKENI. The CDR3 sequence is CASSAPLTGNTGELFF. CDR3 nucleotides: TGTGCCAGCTCAGCACCGTTGACAGGGAACACCGGGGAGCTGTTTTTT.

This chain connects TRBV7-2 to TRBJ2-1; 7 positions agree with TRBD1. The CDR3 runs to 15 residues. V gave up 5 bases and J gave up 0 bases; unmatched junction bases: 4. The germline gives CDR1 SGHTA, CDR2 FQGNSA. CDR3 sequence: CASSLGTVSYNEQFF. DNA for the CDR3: TGTGCCAGCAGCCTCGGGACAGTCTCCTACAATGAGCAGTTCTTC.

This clonotype was seen a few times. This chain connects TRBV27 to TRBJ1-5, with 9 bases matching TRBD1. With V trimmed by 9 bases and J by 4 bases, 7 bases remained unmatched. This CDR3 has 14 residues. Germline V gene lookup returns CDR1 MNHEY and CDR2 SMNVEV (reference sequence). CDR3 bases: TGTGCCAGGACCGATGGGACAGGGAATCAGCCCCAGCATTTT. Amino acid sequence: CARTDGTGNQPQHF.

The chain has TRBV28 and TRBJ1-4; D ambiguous. CDR3 length: 13 residues. V was clipped by 2 bases and J by 10 bases, with 11 bases between them. The germline V gene encodes CDR1 MDHEN and CDR2 SYDVKM. CDR3: CASSLSEGLKLFF. In DNA, the CDR3 is TGTGCCAGCAGTTTAAGTGAAGGACTAAAACTGTTTTTT. Full variable domain (rest looked up from reference TRBV28 and TRBJ1-4): DVKVTQSSRYLVKRTGEKVFLECVQDMDHENMFWYRQDPGLGLRLIYFSYDVKMKEKGDIPEGYSVSREKKERFSLILESASTNQTSMYLCASSLSEGLKLFFGSGTQLSVL.

This clonotype was detected only a few times. The chain employs TRBV20-1 and TRBJ2-6; 7 nucleotides align to TRBD1. This CDR3 is built from 16 residues. Germline trimming cut 6 bases from V and 0 bases from J; bases unmatched to any gene: 8. In germline, CDR1 is DFQATT, CDR2 SNEGSKA (reference sequence). In nucleotides, the CDR3 is TGCAGTGCACCGACAGGGCTCCCCTCTGGGGCCAACGTCCTGACTTTC. This gives the protein CSAPTGLPSGANVLTF.

This clonotype has only a few counts. The rearrangement uses TRBV15 and TRBJ2-7; possibly TRBD2 for D (6 bases). Germline V gene lookup returns CDR1 LNHNV and CDR2 YYDKDF (reference sequence). The CDR3 has 12 residues. V gave up 11 bases and J gave up 4 bases, with 15 bases separating them. Here the CDR3 reads CASTGDEYEQYF. CDR3 sequence (DNA): TGTGCCTCAACGGGAGACGAGTACGAGCAGTACTTC.

The genes are TRBV5-6 and TRBJ2-1, with 15 bases matching TRBD2. This CDR3 is built from 16 residues. Germline trimming cut 4 bases from V and 8 bases from J; bases unmatched to any gene: 7. Germline V gives CDR1 SGHDT, CDR2 YYEEEE. CDR3 residues: CASSLPGLAGGDEQFF. The CDR3 bases are TGTGCCAGCAGCCTCCCGGGACTAGCGGGAGGAGATGAGCAGTTCTTC.

This clonotype has at least ten counts. V is TRBV29-1 and J is TRBJ1-2, with D possibly TRBD1 on 5 matching bases. The CDR3 spans 12 residues. The germline V gene encodes CDR1 SQVTM and CDR2 ANQGSEA. Trimming left V 7 bases short and J 0 bases short, with 9 bases between. The chain's CDR3 is CSGGETNYGYTF. In DNA, the CDR3 is TGCAGCGGGGGGGAGACTAACTATGGCTACACCTTC.

J is TRBJ1-2 and V is TRBV28; 8 positions agree with TRBD1. The V segment lost 6 bases and the J segment 4 bases; nucleotides outside the gene matches: 4. Germline CDR1 reads MDHEN; CDR2 reads SYDVKM. This CDR3 region has 13 residues. The CDR3 reads CASSTGGVYGYTF. In DNA form, the CDR3 reads TGTGCCAGCAGCACAGGGGGTGTCTATGGCTACACCTTC.

This clonotype was seen ten or more times. V and J are TRBV2 and TRBJ1-2; weak D call: TRBD1 (5 bases). This CDR3 is built from 17 residues. Germline CDR1 SNHLY, CDR2 FYNNEI. V lost 5 bases to trimming and J lost 4 bases, with 23 bases between them. CDR3 region: CASSFYLGENSAYGYTF. The DNA for the CDR3 is TGTGCCAGCAGTTTTTATTTGGGGGAAAACAGCGCCTATGGCTACACCTTC.

The table lists this clonotype with a few counts. The genes are TRBV24-1 and TRBJ2-5; possible D gene TRBD2, 7 bases. The V and J ends lost 3 bases and 4 bases respectively, with 14 bases between them. This CDR3 comprises 15 residues. Germline V CDR1 and CDR2: KGHDR, SFDVKD. The CDR3 DNA sequence: TGTGCCACCAGTGATAGGGGGACGGGGGGAGAGACCCAGTACTTC. As protein: CATSDRGTGGETQYF.

The sample holds many counts of this clonotype. The gene calls are TRBV20-1 and TRBJ2-7; maybe TRBD1 (5 bases). There are 13 residues in the CDR3. The germline V gene encodes CDR1 DFQATT and CDR2 SNEGSKA (reference sequence). The germline V and J ends were trimmed by 3 bases and 2 bases, with 11 bases remaining between them. The CDR3 coding sequence is TGCAGTGCTAGGCTGCTAGGGGCCTACGAGCAGTACTTC. The encoded protein is CSARLLGAYEQYF.

By sample fraction, this clonotype is medium-sized. DNA for the CDR3: TGTGCCAGCCGACCGATGGGTGTAAGTAACAATCAGCCCCAGCATTTT. Translation gives CASRPMGVSNNQPQHF. The chain uses TRBV7-9 and TRBJ1-5, with D unresolved. V gave up 8 bases and J gave up 3 bases, with 20 bases separating them. The germline V gene encodes CDR1 SEHNR and CDR2 FQNEAQ (reference sequence). The length of the CDR3 is 16 residues.

The chain uses TRBV10-3 and TRBJ1-1, with 10 positions matching TRBD1. Germline CDR1 and CDR2: ENHRY and SYGVKD. V was pared by 10 bases and J by 0 bases, with 8 bases of the junction left unmatched. The CDR3 is 15 residues long. For the CDR3, the DNA is TGTGCCACCGGGACAGGGGCGCTTATGAACACTGAAGCTTTCTTT. It translates to CATGTGALMNTEAFF.

V usage is TRBV18 and J usage is TRBJ1-1, with a tentative D call TRBD1 (6 bases). V was cut by 2 bases and J by 8 bases, with 21 bases left in between. The germline V gene has CDR1 KGHSH and CDR2 LQKENI. CDR3 length: 16 residues. The CDR3 coding sequence is TGTGCCAGCTCACCATTCAGATCAACAGGGCGCACGGAAGCTTTCTTT. Its protein is CASSPFRSTGRTEAFF.